These 20 T cell receptor beta chains originate from one sample sequenced in a study of shared clonotypes between healthy human individuals. Assay used: immunoSEQ multiplex PCR; TCRdb lists only in-frame clones, some missing. In the table there are about 1,900,000 clones, roughly 95% of which are singletons. Naive-designated CD8 cells lacked CD45RO, were positively enriched for CCR7, and omitted terminally differentiated effector memory CD45RA+ cells. Sequenced material: naive CD8+ T cells sorted from blood. All receptors come from a man in his late teens or twenties in good health.

V is TRBV28 and J is TRBJ1-4; weak D call: TRBD1 (6 bases). CDR3 length equals 17 residues. Trimming took off 7 bases at V and 5 bases at J, with 23 bases between the two ends. Germline V gene data show CDR1 as MDHEN and CDR2 as SYDVKM. The CDR3 DNA is TGTGCCAGCACCTCTGCGGGGGGCGCTTGGGAAAATGAAAAACTGTTTTTT. It codes for CASTSAGGAWENEKLFF.

This clone has just one count. Here the CDR3 reads CASSPPLAGISTDTQYF. CDR3 DNA: TGCGCCAGCAGCCCACCTCTAGCGGGGATTAGCACAGATACGCAGTATTTT. V and J are TRBV4-1 and TRBJ2-3; 9 bases match TRBD2. The CDR3 extends over 17 amino acids. Losses at the gene ends were 4 bases for V and 0 bases for J; bases not matched to a gene: 8. From germline, CDR1 is MGHRA and CDR2 YSYEKL.

The J gene is TRBJ1-1, the V gene TRBV5-4; 10 nucleotides match TRBD1. The ends lost 0 bases at V and 2 bases at J; junction bases unmatched: 4. This CDR3 contains 16 residues. Germline-derived CDR1 and CDR2 are SGHNT and YYREEE (reference sequence). The DNA of the CDR3 is TGTGCCAGCAGCTTGGGGGGACAGGGGTTTAACACTGAAGCTTTCTTT. This codes for CASSLGGQGFNTEAFF.

The chain joins TRBV27 to TRBJ2-3; 9 bases line up with TRBD2. V lost 2 bases and J lost 3; bases outside the gene matches: 6. CDR1 is MNHEY, CDR2 SMNVEV, per germline (reference sequence). This CDR3 is 16 amino acids long. This CDR3 reads CASSLMGGGVTDTQYF. The DNA of the CDR3 is TGTGCCAGCAGTTTAATGGGCGGGGGGGTAACAGATACGCAGTATTTT.

This chain joins TRBV7-9 and TRBJ2-7; 9 bases are shared with TRBD1. V trimming: 3 bases; J trimming: 3 bases; junction bases outside the gene matches: 6. CDR3 length equals 15 residues. Looked up from germline, CDR1 is SEHNR and CDR2 is FQNEAQ (reference sequence). The CDR3, as DNA: TGTGCCAGCAGCTTGGGACAGGGTTCTCTCTACGAGCAGTACTTC. Its protein is CASSLGQGSLYEQYF.

The CDR3 is CASSISVEARETQYF. The CDR3 coding sequence is TGTGCCAGCAGCATAAGCGTTGAGGCTCGGGAGACCCAGTACTTC. The chain joins TRBV7-9 to TRBJ2-5; D is unresolved. Germline V gene data show CDR1 as SEHNR and CDR2 as FQNEAQ (reference sequence). With 5 bases removed from V and 5 bases from J, the gap between germline ends came to 18 bases. CDR3 size: 15 residues.

J is TRBJ1-1 and V is TRBV9; D is unclear. This CDR3 has 14 amino acids. The germline gives CDR1 SGDLS, CDR2 YYNGEE. The ends were cut back, 4 bases at V and 0 bases at J, with 10 bases in the middle. CDR3 in DNA: TGTGCCAGCAGCAAACGGACGGTGAACACTGAAGCTTTCTTT. The encoded protein is CASSKRTVNTEAFF.

The chain uses TRBV19 and TRBJ2-1; weak D call: TRBD2 (6 bases). CDR1 and CDR2 from the germline V gene are LNHDA and SQIVND (reference sequence). This CDR3 contains 14 residues. V was clipped by 10 bases and J by 5 bases, with 18 bases between them. CDR3 protein: CATSPVAADNEQFF. In nucleotides, the CDR3 is TGTGCCACCTCCCCAGTAGCGGCCGACAATGAGCAGTTCTTC.

The V gene is TRBV7-9, the J gene TRBJ1-1; tentatively, D is TRBD1 (6 bases). The CDR3 covers 16 residues. The germline V gene has CDR1 SEHNR and CDR2 FQNEAQ (reference sequence). The V and J ends lost 1 base and 1 base respectively, with 13 bases between them. The CDR3 nucleotides are TGTGCCAGCAGCTTAGTACAAGGGGACAAGAACACTGAAGCTTTCTTT. It yields the protein CASSLVQGDKNTEAFF.

The genes are TRBV5-8 and TRBJ2-7, with 7 bases aligning to TRBD2. V trimming: 2 bases; J trimming: 5 bases; junction bases outside the gene matches: 10. The CDR3 extends over 15 amino acids. The germline V gene encodes CDR1 SGHTS and CDR2 YDEGEE. CDR3 nucleotides: TGTGCCAGCAGCTTAGCTAGTTGGGAGGGCGACGAGCAGTACTTC. Translation gives CASSLASWEGDEQYF.

The J gene is TRBJ1-2, the V gene TRBV6-5; no clear D gene. Trimming cost V 0 bases and J 4 bases, with 9 bases left between them. CDR3 size: 14 residues. Germline assignment: CDR1 MNHEY and CDR2 SVGAGI. Here the CDR3 reads CASSYSPSLYGYTF. Written as DNA, the CDR3 is TGTGCCAGCAGTTACTCCCCCAGCCTCTATGGCTACACCTTC.

This clone has only one observation. This chain links TRBV10-3 with TRBJ2-6; D is undetermined. The CDR3 is made up of 18 amino acids. V shed 1 base and J shed 4 bases, with 17 bases lying between them. The V gene's germline CDR1 is ENHRY and CDR2 SYGVKD. The CDR3 is CAISEFRADHVGANVLTF. CDR3 nucleotide sequence: TGTGCCATCAGTGAGTTCCGGGCGGACCACGTGGGGGCCAACGTCCTGACTTTC.

This chain links TRBV4-1 with TRBJ2-1, with a possible D match to TRBD1 (7 bases). Germline V CDR1 and CDR2: MGHRA, YSYEKL. The CDR3 is made up of 16 amino acids. Trimming cost V 0 bases and J 5 bases, with 14 bases left between them. This CDR3 reads CASSQDWQGGHNEQFF. CDR3 nucleotides: TGCGCCAGCAGCCAAGATTGGCAGGGGGGTCACAATGAGCAGTTCTTC.

About this clone: Additional DNA sequences in this sample encode the identical CDR3. J is TRBJ2-3 and V is TRBV28; no definite D call. V lost 9 bases and J 5 bases, leaving 3 bases between the germline ends. Per germline, CDR1 MDHEN and CDR2 SYDVKM. This CDR3 comprises 9 residues. The CDR3 sequence is CASGDTQYF. The CDR3 DNA reads TGTGCCAGTGGAGATACGCAGTATTTT.

The chain employs TRBV9 and TRBJ2-6; the D is unclear. CDR3 size: 15 residues. Trimming took 5 bases from V and 0 from J, leaving 9 bases between them. CDR1 and CDR2 from the germline V gene are SGDLS and YYNGEE. The CDR3 coding sequence is TGTGCCAGCAGTGTCTGGGACTCTGGGGCCAACGTCCTGACTTTC. Protein: CASSVWDSGANVLTF.

The chain has TRBV4-1 and TRBJ2-7, with TRBD2 as a possible D gene (5 bases). Trimming cost V 1 base and J 0 bases, with 16 bases left between them. This CDR3 is 17 amino acids long. Germline CDR1 MGHRA, CDR2 YSYEKL. CDR3 sequence reads: CASSQGKGERSSYEQYF. In nucleotides, the CDR3 is TGCGCCAGCAGCCAAGGGAAAGGCGAGCGGAGCTCCTACGAGCAGTACTTC.

The chain uses TRBV6-5 and TRBJ1-1, with D possibly matching TRBD1 (5 bases). The CDR3 has 15 residues. Germline V gives CDR1 MNHEY, CDR2 SVGAGI. V was clipped by 3 bases and J by 2 bases, with 13 bases between them. This CDR3 is CASSYSPDINTEAFF. In nucleotides, the CDR3 is TGTGCCAGCAGTTATTCTCCGGACATAAACACTGAAGCTTTCTTT.

V is TRBV4-3 and J is TRBJ1-2; D not certain. The CDR3 has 20 amino acids. Between the trimmed V and J ends, which lost 0 bases and 3 bases, there was a span of 26 bases. Germline-derived CDR1 and CDR2 are LGHNA and YSLEER. The DNA of the CDR3 is TGCGCCAGCAGCCAAGATTGGGAAGGAAGGACCTCATCCCCGTACTATGGCTACACCTTC. Its translation: CASSQDWEGRTSSPYYGYTF.

This clone was picked up one time. The V and J genes are TRBV2 and TRBJ2-7; the D gene could be TRBD1 or TRBD2 (6 bases each). Germline CDR1 is SNHLY and CDR2 is FYNNEI. Trimming removed 1 base at V and 6 bases at J, with 10 bases between. The CDR3 loop spans 13 amino acids. This chain's CDR3 is CASSEGGALEQYF. The CDR3 bases are TGTGCCAGCAGTGAAGGGGGGGCTCTCGAGCAGTACTTC. Together with reference TRBV2 and TRBJ2-7, the CDR3 gives the full variable domain: EPEVTQTPSHQVTQMGQEVILRCVPISNHLYFYWYRQILGQKVEFLVSFYNNEISEKSEIFDDQFSVERPDGSNFTLKIRSTKLEDSAMYFCASSEGGALEQYFGPGTRLTVT.

V and J are TRBV27 and TRBJ1-2; the match to TRBD1 covers 7 bases. V lost 5 bases, J lost 4 bases, and 19 bases stayed unmatched. CDR1 MNHEY and CDR2 SMNVEV come from the germline V gene (reference sequence). The CDR3 consists of 18 residues. CDR3 region: CASSPIGTVSTTTYGYTF. In DNA, the CDR3 is TGTGCCAGCAGTCCCATAGGGACAGTATCTACAACAACCTATGGCTACACCTTC.